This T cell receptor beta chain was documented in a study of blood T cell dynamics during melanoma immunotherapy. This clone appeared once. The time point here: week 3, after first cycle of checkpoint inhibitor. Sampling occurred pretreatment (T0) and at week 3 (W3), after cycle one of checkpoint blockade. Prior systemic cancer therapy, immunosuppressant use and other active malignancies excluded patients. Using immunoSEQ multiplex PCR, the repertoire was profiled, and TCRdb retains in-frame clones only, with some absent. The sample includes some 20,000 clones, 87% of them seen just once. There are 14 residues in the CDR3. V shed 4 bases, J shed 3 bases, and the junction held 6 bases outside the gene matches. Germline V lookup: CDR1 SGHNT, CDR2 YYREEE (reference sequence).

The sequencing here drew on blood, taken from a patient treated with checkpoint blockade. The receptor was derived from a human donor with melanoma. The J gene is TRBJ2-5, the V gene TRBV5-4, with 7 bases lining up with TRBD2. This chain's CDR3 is CASSRGGGEETQYF. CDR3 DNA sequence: TGTGCCAGCAGCCGTGGCGGGGGAGAAGAGACCCAGTACTTC.